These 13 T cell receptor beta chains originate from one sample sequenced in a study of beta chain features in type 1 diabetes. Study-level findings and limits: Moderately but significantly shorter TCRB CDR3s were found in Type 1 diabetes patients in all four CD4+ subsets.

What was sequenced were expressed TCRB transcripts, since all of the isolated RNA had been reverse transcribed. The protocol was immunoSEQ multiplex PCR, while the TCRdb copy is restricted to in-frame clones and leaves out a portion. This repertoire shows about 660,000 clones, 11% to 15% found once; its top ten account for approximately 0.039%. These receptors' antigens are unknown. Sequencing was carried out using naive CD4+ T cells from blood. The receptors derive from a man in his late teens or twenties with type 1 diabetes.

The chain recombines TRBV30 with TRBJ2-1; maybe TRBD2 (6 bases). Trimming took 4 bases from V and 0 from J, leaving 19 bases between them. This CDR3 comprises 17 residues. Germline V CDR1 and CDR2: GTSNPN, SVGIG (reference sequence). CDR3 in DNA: TGTGCCTGGATTCCGGGACTGGCTTCAAGCTCCTACAATGAGCAGTTCTTC. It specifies CAWIPGLASSSYNEQFF. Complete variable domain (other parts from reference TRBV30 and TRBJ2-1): SQTIHQWPATLVQPVGSPLSLECTVEGTSNPNLYWYRQAAGRGLQLLFYSVGIGQISSEVPQNLSASRPQDRQFILSSKKLLLSDSGFYLCAWIPGLASSSYNEQFFGPGTRLTVL.

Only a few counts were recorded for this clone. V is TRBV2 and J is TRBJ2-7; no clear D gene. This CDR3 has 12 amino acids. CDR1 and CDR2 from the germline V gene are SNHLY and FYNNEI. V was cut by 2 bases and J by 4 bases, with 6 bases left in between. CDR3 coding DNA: TGTGCCAGCAGTGAAAACTTATACGAGCAGTACTTC. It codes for CASSENLYEQYF.

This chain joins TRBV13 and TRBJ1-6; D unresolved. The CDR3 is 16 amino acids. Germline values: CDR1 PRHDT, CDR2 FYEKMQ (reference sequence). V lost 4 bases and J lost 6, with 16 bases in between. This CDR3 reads CASSSTWESTNSPLHF. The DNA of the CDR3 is TGTGCCAGCAGCTCCACTTGGGAGTCTACTAATTCACCCCTCCACTTT.

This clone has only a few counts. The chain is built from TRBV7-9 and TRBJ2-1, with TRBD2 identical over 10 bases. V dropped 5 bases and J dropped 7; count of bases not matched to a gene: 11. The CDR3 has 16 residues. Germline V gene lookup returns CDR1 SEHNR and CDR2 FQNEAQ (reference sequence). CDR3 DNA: TGTGCCAGCAGCCCTACCGGGGGACTAGCGATTAATGAGCAGTTCTTC. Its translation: CASSPTGGLAINEQFF.

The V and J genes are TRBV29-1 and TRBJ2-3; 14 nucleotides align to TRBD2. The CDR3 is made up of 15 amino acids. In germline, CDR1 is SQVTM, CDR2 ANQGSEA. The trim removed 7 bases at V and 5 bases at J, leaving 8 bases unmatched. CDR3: CSAGGTSGGGDTQYF. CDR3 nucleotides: TGCAGCGCAGGAGGGACTAGCGGGGGAGGAGATACGCAGTATTTT.

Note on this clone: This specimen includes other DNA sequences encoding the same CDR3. Written as DNA, the CDR3 is TGCAGCGGAGGACAGGGGGGCAATCAGCCCCAGCATTTT. Amino acid sequence: CSGGQGGNQPQHF. The chain recombines TRBV29-1 with TRBJ1-5; 10 bases match TRBD1. After removal of 7 bases from V and 2 bases from J, the junction contained 2 bases not matched to a gene. Per germline, CDR1 SQVTM and CDR2 ANQGSEA. The CDR3 has 13 residues.

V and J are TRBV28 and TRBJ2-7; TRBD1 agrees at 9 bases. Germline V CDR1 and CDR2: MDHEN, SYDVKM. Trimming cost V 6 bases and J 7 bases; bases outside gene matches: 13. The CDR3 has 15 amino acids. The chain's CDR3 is CASSSGTGTVREQYF. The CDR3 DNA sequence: TGTGCCAGCAGCTCCGGGACAGGGACTGTAAGGGAGCAGTACTTC.

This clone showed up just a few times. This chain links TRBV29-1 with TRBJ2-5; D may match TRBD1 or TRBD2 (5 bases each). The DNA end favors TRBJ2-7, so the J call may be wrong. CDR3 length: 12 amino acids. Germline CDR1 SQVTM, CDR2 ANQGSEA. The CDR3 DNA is TGCAGCGTTGCTAATTGGGGGTACGAGCAGTACTTC. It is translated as CSVANWGYEQYF.

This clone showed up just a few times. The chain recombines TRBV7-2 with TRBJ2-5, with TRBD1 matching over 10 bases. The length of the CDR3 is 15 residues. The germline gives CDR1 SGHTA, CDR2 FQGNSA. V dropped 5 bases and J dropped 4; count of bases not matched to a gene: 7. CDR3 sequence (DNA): TGTGCCAGCAGCCCCCGTTGGACAGGGGGAGAGACCCAGTACTTC. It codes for CASSPRWTGGETQYF.

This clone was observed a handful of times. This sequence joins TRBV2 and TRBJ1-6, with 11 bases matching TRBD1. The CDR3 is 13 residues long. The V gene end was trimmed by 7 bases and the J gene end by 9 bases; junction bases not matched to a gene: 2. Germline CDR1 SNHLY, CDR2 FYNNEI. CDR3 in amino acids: CASTGTGGSPLHF. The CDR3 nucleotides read TGTGCCAGCACGGGGACAGGGGGTTCACCCCTCCACTTT.

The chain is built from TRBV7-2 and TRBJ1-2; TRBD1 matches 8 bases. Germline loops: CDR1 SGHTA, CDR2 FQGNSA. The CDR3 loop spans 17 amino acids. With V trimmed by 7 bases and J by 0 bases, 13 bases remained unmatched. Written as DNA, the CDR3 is TGTGCCAGCACCATCACCGACAGGGGACGTTCTAACTATGGCTACACCTTC. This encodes CASTITDRGRSNYGYTF.

In DNA, the CDR3 is TGCAGCGTCTCGACAGGGGGCAACTACGAGCAGTACTTC. Protein product: CSVSTGGNYEQYF. V and J are TRBV29-1 and TRBJ2-7; 10 bases align to TRBD1. The CDR3 is 13 residues long. Trimming cost V 6 bases and J 3 bases; bases outside gene matches: 5. Germline V gives CDR1 SQVTM, CDR2 ANQGSEA.

As DNA, the CDR3 is TGTGCCAGCAGCCCTTGGGGCGTGGACACTGAAGCTTTCTTT. Its protein is CASSPWGVDTEAFF. This chain connects TRBV6-5 to TRBJ1-1; possible D gene TRBD1, 5 bases. V lost 6 bases, J lost 3 bases, and 14 bases lay in between. The germline V gene has CDR1 MNHEY and CDR2 SVGAGI. This CDR3 comprises 14 residues.